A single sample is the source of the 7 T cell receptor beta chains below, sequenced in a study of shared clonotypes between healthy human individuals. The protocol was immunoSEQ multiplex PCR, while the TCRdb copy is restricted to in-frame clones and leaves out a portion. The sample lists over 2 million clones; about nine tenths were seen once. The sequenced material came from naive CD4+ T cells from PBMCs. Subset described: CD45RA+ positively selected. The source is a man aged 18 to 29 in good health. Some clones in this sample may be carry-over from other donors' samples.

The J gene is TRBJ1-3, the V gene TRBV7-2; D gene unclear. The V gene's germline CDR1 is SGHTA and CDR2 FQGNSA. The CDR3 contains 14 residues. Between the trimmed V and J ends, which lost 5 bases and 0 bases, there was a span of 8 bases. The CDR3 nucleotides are TGTGCCAGCAGCGACGGAAGCTCTGGAAACACCATATATTTT. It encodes CASSDGSSGNTIYF.

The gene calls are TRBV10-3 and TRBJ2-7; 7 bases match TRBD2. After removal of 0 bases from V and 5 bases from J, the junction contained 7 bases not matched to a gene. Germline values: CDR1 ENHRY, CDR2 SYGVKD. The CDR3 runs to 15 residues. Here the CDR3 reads CAISESRGGSDEQYF. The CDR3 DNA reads TGTGCCATCAGTGAGTCTCGGGGCGGGAGTGACGAGCAGTACTTC.

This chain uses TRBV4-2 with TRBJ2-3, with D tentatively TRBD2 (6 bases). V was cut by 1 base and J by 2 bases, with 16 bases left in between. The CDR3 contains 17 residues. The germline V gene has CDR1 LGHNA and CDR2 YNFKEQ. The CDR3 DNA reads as TGTGCCAGCAGCCAAGGTTTAGCGGAGGTCTTCACAGATACGCAGTATTTT. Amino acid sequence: CASSQGLAEVFTDTQYF.

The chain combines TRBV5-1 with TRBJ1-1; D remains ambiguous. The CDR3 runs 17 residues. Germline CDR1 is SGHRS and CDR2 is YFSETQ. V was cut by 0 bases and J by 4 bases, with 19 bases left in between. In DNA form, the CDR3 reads TGCGCCAGCAGCTTGGGGGTACGGCTCTTGATGAGCACTGAAGCTTTCTTT. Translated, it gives CASSLGVRLLMSTEAFF. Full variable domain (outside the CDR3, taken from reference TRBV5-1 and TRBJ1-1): KAGVTQTPRYLIKTRGQQVTLSCSPISGHRSVSWYQQTPGQGLQFLFEYFSETQRNKGNFPGRFSGRQFSNSRSEMNVSTLELGDSALYLCASSLGVRLLMSTEAFFGQGTRLTVV.

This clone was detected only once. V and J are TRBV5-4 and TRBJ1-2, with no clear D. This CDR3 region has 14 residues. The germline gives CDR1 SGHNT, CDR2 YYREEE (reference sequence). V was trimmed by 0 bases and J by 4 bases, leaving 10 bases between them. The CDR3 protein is CASSLEAGSYGYTF. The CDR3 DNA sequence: TGTGCCAGCAGCTTGGAGGCCGGGAGCTATGGCTACACCTTC.

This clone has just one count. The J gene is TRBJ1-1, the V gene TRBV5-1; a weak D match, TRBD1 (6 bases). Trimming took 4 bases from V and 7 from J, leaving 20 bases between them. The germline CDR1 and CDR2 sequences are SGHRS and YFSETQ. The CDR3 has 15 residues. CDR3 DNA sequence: TGCGCCAGCAGCCCACAGGGACGGCTGTCCCTTGAAGCTTTCTTT. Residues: CASSPQGRLSLEAFF.

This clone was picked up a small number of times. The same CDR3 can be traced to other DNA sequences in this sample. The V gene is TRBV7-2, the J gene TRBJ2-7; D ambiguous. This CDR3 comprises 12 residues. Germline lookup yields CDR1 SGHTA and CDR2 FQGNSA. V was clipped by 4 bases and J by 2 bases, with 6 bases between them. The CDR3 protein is CASSSTPYEQYF. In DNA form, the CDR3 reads TGTGCCAGCAGCTCTACCCCCTACGAGCAGTACTTC.